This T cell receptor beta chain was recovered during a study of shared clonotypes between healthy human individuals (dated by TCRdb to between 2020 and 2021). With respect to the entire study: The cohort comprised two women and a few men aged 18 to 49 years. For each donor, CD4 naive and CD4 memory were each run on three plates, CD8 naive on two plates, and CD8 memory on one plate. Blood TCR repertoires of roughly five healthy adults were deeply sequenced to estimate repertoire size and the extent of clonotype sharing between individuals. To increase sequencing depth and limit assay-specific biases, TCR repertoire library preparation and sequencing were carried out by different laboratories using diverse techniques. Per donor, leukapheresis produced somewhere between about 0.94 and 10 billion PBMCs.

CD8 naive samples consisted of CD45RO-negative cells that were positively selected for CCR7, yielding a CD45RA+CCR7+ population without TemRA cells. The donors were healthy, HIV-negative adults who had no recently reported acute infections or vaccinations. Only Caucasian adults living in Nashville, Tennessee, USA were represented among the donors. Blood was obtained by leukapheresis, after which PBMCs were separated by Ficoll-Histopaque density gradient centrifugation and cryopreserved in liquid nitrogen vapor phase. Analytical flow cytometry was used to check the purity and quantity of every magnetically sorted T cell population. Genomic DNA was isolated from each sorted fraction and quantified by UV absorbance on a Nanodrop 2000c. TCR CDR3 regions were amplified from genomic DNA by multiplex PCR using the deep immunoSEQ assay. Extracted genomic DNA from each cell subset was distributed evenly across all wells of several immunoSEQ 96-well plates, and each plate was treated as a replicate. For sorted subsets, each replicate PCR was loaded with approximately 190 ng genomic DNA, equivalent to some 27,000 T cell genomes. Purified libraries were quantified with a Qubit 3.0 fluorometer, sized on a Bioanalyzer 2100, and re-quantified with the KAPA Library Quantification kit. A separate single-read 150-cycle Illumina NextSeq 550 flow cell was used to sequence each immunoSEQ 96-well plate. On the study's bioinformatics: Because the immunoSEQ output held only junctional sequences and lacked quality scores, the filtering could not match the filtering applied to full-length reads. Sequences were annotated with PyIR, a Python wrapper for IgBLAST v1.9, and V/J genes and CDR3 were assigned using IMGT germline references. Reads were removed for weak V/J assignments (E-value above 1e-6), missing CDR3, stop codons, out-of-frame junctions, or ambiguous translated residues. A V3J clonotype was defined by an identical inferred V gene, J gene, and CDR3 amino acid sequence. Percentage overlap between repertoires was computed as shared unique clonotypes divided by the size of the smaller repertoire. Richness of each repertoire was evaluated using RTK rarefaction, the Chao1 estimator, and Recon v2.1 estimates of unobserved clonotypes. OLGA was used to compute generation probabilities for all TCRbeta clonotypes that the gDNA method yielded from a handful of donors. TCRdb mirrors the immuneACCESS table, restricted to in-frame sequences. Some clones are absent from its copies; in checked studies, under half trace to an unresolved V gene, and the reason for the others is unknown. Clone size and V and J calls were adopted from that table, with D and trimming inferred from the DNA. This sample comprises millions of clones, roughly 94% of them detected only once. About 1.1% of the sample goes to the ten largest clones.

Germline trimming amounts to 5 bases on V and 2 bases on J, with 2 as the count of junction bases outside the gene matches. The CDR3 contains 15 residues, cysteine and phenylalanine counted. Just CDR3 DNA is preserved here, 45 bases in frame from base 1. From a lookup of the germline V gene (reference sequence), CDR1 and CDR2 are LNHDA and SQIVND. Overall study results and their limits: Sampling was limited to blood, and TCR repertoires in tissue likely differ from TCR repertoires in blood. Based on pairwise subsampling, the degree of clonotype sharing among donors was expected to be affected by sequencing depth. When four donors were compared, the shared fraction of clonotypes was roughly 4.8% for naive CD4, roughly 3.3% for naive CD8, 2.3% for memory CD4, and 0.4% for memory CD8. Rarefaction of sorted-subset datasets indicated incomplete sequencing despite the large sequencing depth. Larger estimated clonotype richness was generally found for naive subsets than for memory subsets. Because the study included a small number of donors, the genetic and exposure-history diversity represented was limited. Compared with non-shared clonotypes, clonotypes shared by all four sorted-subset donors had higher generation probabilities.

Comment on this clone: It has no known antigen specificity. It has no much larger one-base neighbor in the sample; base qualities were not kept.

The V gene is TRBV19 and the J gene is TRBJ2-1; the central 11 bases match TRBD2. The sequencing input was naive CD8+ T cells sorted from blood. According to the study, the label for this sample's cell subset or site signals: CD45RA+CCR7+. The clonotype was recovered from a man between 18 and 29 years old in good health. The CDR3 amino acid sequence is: CASSGGLAAYNEQFF. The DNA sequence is TGTGCCAGTAGTGGGGGACTAGCGGCCTACAATGAGCAGTTCTTC.